These 28 T cell receptor beta chains share one sample of origin, sequenced in a study of response to subunit inactivated influenza vaccine. TCRdb analysed the RT-PCR reads with MiXCR anew, one entry per CDR3 protein. Of 500,000 to 550,000 distinct CDR3 sequences in the sample, 6% to 9% were seen once. The starting material was PBMCs from blood, obtained around 2 years after vaccination. These receptors were collected from a man between 50 and 70 years old who received an inactivated influenza vaccine.

This clonotype was counted many times. The DNA for the CDR3 is TGTGCCATCAGTGAGTCCATGTCAGATACGCAGTATTTT. This codes for CAISESMSDTQYF. The chain is built from TRBV10-3 and TRBJ2-3; D unclear. From germline, CDR1 is ENHRY and CDR2 SYGVKD. The V end was cut by 0 bases, the J end by 4 bases, with 5 bases between. This CDR3 is built from 13 residues.

CDR3 region: CATAAAMNTGELFF. The CDR3 DNA sequence: TGTGCCACCGCGGCGGCAATGAACACCGGGGAGCTGTTTTTT. The rearrangement uses TRBV6-2 or TRBV6-3 and TRBJ2-2; D remains unclear. The CDR3 covers 14 residues. From germline, CDR1 is MNHEY and CDR2 SVGEGT. Trimming took off 10 bases at V and 1 base at J, with 13 bases between the two ends.

The chain has TRBV10-3 and TRBJ2-1; 10 nucleotides align to TRBD2. The J segment lost 9 bases and the V segment lost 4 bases, leaving 12 bases of the junction unmatched. The CDR3 runs 16 residues. Germline CDR1 reads ENHRY; CDR2 reads SYGVKD. The CDR3 is CAISVGAGGTWGEQFF. In DNA form, the CDR3 reads TGTGCCATCAGTGTAGGAGCGGGAGGGACTTGGGGTGAGCAGTTCTTC.

This clonotype has at least ten counts. V and J are TRBV24-1 and TRBJ2-5; D may match TRBD1 or TRBD2 (6 bases each). Trimming took 4 bases from V and 4 from J, leaving 15 bases between them. The CDR3 is 15 amino acids. Germline lookup yields CDR1 KGHDR and CDR2 SFDVKD. CDR3 residues: CATSDSFGGSETQYF. CDR3 nucleotides: TGTGCCACCAGTGACTCCTTCGGGGGCTCAGAGACCCAGTACTTC.

Note on this clonotype: At one boundary the junction diverges from the germline segment, which might be a read error. V and J are TRBV20-1 and TRBJ2-1; 10 bases are a match to TRBD2. CDR1 and CDR2 (germline): DFQATT, SNEGSKA (reference sequence). CDR3 size: 16 residues. The DNA of the CDR3 is TGCTGTGCAAGCGGTAGCGGGGGGTTTATATACAATGAGCAGTTCTTC. Its translation: CCASGSGGFIYNEQFF.

This sequence joins TRBV25-1 and TRBJ2-4, with 10 bases lining up with TRBD1. The length of the CDR3 is 16 residues. Germline CDR1 and CDR2: MGHDK and SYGVNS. Losses at the gene ends were 2 bases for V and 8 bases for J; bases not matched to a gene: 9. The CDR3 spells CASSEATGGSFDIQYF. In nucleotides, the CDR3 is TGTGCCAGCAGTGAAGCGACAGGGGGCAGTTTTGACATTCAGTACTTC.

This clonotype was seen only a few times. This chain uses TRBV20-1 with TRBJ2-5; D call uncertain. CDR1 is DFQATT, CDR2 SNEGSKA, per germline (reference sequence). The CDR3 contains 15 residues. With 2 bases removed from V and 4 bases from J, the gap between germline ends came to 17 bases. The CDR3 DNA follows: TGCAGTGCTAGAAGACGGGTCGACCTCGGAGAGACCCAGTACTTC. This sequence encodes CSARRRVDLGETQYF.

This chain links TRBV20-1 with TRBJ2-3, with D possibly matching TRBD1 (5 bases). The CDR3 is 13 amino acids. Germline CDR1 reads DFQATT; CDR2 reads SNEGSKA (reference sequence). V lost 2 bases to trimming and J lost 3 bases, with 9 bases between them. The CDR3 bases are TGCAGTGCTAGATTCCCAGGGACAGATACGCAGTATTTT. Translated: CSARFPGTDTQYF.

This clonotype was observed a few times. The V and J genes are TRBV18 and TRBJ2-7; tentative D call: TRBD2 (5 bases). V was shortened by 3 bases and J by 2 bases, with 14 bases between the two germline ends. This CDR3 is built from 15 residues. CDR1 KGHSH and CDR2 LQKENI come from the germline V gene. Written as DNA, the CDR3 is TGTGCCAGCTCACCTGGACTCGCTGATACCTACGAGCAGTACTTC. Protein: CASSPGLADTYEQYF.

The chain has TRBV20-1 and TRBJ2-7; D is unclear. Germline assignment: CDR1 DFQATT and CDR2 SNEGSKA (reference sequence). The length of the CDR3 is 13 residues. V shed 1 base and J shed 4 bases, with 11 bases lying between them. The CDR3 region is CSARGVSWYEQYF. The CDR3 DNA follows: TGCAGTGCTAGAGGGGTTTCGTGGTACGAGCAGTACTTC.

The chain combines TRBV18 with TRBJ2-7; no reliable D call. Trimming left V 0 bases short and J 2 bases short, with 11 bases between. CDR1 is KGHSH, CDR2 LQKENI, per germline. The CDR3 length is 15 residues. The CDR3 bases are TGTGCCAGCTCACCACCTTCCTCCAGGACCTACGAGCAGTACTTC. It yields the protein CASSPPSSRTYEQYF.

The sample holds a few counts of this clonotype. The chain links TRBV12-3 or TRBV12-4 to TRBJ1-4; maybe TRBD1 (5 bases). The germline V and J ends were trimmed by 6 bases and 1 base, with 9 bases remaining between them. The CDR3 extends over 14 amino acids. The CDR3 DNA sequence: TGTGCCAGCAGACATGACAGAACTAATGAAAAACTGTTTTTT. This sequence encodes CASRHDRTNEKLFF.

This clonotype occurred many times. The chain is built from TRBV21-1 and TRBJ2-7; the D call TRBD2 from the table was never checked on the DNA. TRBV21-1 is an annotated pseudogene. There are 10 residues in the CDR3. CDR3 nucleotides: TGTGCCGGGAGGCCACGGGAGCAGTACTTC. Protein product: CAGRPREQYF.

The chain links TRBV5-1 to TRBJ2-1, with D possibly matching TRBD1 (6 bases). The CDR3 sequence is 15 residues long. CDR1 is SGHRS and CDR2 is YFSETQ in the germline V gene. V lost 4 bases to trimming and J lost 5 bases, with 16 bases between them. The CDR3 sequence: CASSNPGHLNNEQFF. Here the CDR3 DNA reads TGCGCCAGCAGCAACCCGGGACACCTAAACAATGAGCAGTTCTTC.

This clonotype appeared a few times. The chain is built from TRBV20-1 and TRBJ2-5; D could derive from TRBD1 or TRBD2 (5 bases each). The germline gives CDR1 DFQATT, CDR2 SNEGSKA (reference sequence). With 2 bases removed from V and 2 bases from J, the gap between germline ends came to 18 bases. The CDR3 length is 16 residues. CDR3 coding DNA: TGCAGTGCTAGACCCACTTGGGGGAGCGGTCAAGAGACCCAGTACTTC. This sequence encodes CSARPTWGSGQETQYF.

This clonotype was found a few times. V gene TRBV7-8 combines with J gene TRBJ2-5, with D possibly TRBD2 on 7 matching bases. Germline V gene sequence: CDR1 SGHVS, CDR2 FQNEAQ. The ends were cut back, 0 bases at V and 3 bases at J, with 20 bases in the middle. This CDR3 is built from 18 residues. CDR3 bases: TGTGCCAGCAGCTTAGCCTTACTCGAGGGGGGGCGAGAAGAGACCCAGTACTTC. Its protein is CASSLALLEGGREETQYF.

This clonotype was recorded at least ten times. The chain has TRBV29-1 and TRBJ2-3, with a weak D call TRBD2 (5 bases). Germline V gene sequence: CDR1 SQVTM, CDR2 ANQGSEA. Trimming took 4 bases from V and 0 from J, leaving 8 bases between them. CDR3 length equals 13 residues. The CDR3 bases are TGCAGCGTTGTGCGGACTAGCACAGATACGCAGTATTTT. This codes for CSVVRTSTDTQYF.

A few counts support this clonotype. This chain uses TRBV2 with TRBJ2-3; 11 bases align to TRBD2. Germline V gene lookup returns CDR1 SNHLY and CDR2 FYNNEI. The CDR3 spans 15 residues. Germline trimming cut 9 bases from V and 1 base from J; bases unmatched to any gene: 6. As DNA, the CDR3 is TGTGCCAGTCTTAGCGGGGGGGCCGGCACAGATACGCAGTATTTT. This codes for CASLSGGAGTDTQYF.

This clonotype was observed at least ten times. The chain has TRBV5-1 and TRBJ2-2, with D tentatively TRBD1 (6 bases). The CDR3 sequence is 14 residues long. Trimming took off 7 bases at V and 3 bases at J, with 13 bases between the two ends. Germline CDR1 SGHRS, CDR2 YFSETQ. In DNA, the CDR3 is TGCGCCAGCCGCCCAGGGGCTGACACCGGGGAGCTGTTTTTT. This sequence encodes CASRPGADTGELFF. The complete variable domain, with remaining parts taken from reference TRBV5-1 and TRBJ2-2, reads KAGVTQTPRYLIKTRGQQVTLSCSPISGHRSVSWYQQTPGQGLQFLFEYFSETQRNKGNFPGRFSGRQFSNSRSEMNVSTLELGDSALYLCASRPGADTGELFFGEGSRLTVL.

This clonotype was seen a handful of times. The chain uses TRBV20-1 and TRBJ2-3; no firm D call. V was pared by 2 bases and J by 1 base, with 4 bases between. The germline CDR1 and CDR2 sequences are DFQATT and SNEGSKA (reference sequence). The CDR3 has 12 residues. The CDR3 bases are TGCAGTGCTAGAAGGGGCACAGATACGCAGTATTTT. The encoded protein is CSARRGTDTQYF.

This clonotype turned up a few times. The chain carries TRBV4-3 and TRBJ1-1; 7 nucleotides agree with TRBD1. This CDR3 comprises 13 residues. Germline V gene data show CDR1 as LGHNA and CDR2 as YSLEER. V shed 6 bases and J 3 bases; nucleotides not matched to a gene: 4. CDR3 sequence: CASRAQGDTEAFF. The DNA of the CDR3 is TGCGCCAGCAGGGCCCAGGGGGACACTGAAGCTTTCTTT.

This clonotype has only a few counts. This chain links TRBV11-2 with TRBJ2-1; TRBD2 matches 9 bases. CDR1 is SGHAT, CDR2 FQNNGV, per germline. The trim removed 3 bases at V and 3 bases at J, leaving 9 bases unmatched. The CDR3 runs 17 residues. CDR3 nucleotides: TGTGCCAGCAGCTTGGGAACGAGCGGGAGGATCTACAATGAGCAGTTCTTC. This encodes CASSLGTSGRIYNEQFF.

The chain uses TRBV11-2 and TRBJ2-5, with TRBD2 as a possible D gene (6 bases). The CDR3 has 13 amino acids. The V end lost 4 bases, the J end lost 7 bases, and 13 bases lay between the germline ends. Looked up from germline, CDR1 is SGHAT and CDR2 is FQNNGV. As DNA, the CDR3 is TGTGCCAGCAGCTCGGGACTGCCGAGGACCCAGTACTTC. It specifies CASSSGLPRTQYF.

The chain is built from TRBV12-3 or TRBV12-4 and TRBJ2-1; weak D call: TRBD2 (7 bases). The CDR3 has 17 amino acids. V lost 5 bases and J 7 bases, leaving 24 bases between the germline ends. DNA for the CDR3: TGTGCCAGCAGTATTATCACCCGGGGGGCCACGGGGAATGAGCAGTTCTTC. The encoded protein is CASSIITRGATGNEQFF.

V and J are TRBV6-2 or TRBV6-3 and TRBJ1-1, with D hard to call. From germline, CDR1 is MNHEY and CDR2 SVGEGT. This CDR3 comprises 15 residues. Trimming cost V 0 bases and J 0 bases, with 8 bases left between them. The chain's CDR3 is CASSYSVGMNTEAFF. DNA for the CDR3: TGTGCCAGCAGTTACTCTGTGGGGATGAACACTGAAGCTTTCTTT.

The V call is TRBV10-3, the J call TRBJ2-5, with D perhaps TRBD2 (6 bases). This CDR3 has 14 residues. Per the germline V gene, CDR1 is ENHRY and CDR2 is SYGVKD. Trimming removed 2 bases at V and 1 base at J, with 8 bases between. The CDR3 here is CAISETGLQETQYF. The CDR3 nucleotides read TGTGCCATCAGTGAGACGGGACTCCAAGAGACCCAGTACTTC.

V is TRBV7-2 and J is TRBJ2-3; either TRBD1 or TRBD2 may fit D (5 bases each). The CDR3 runs to 12 residues. Per the germline V gene, CDR1 is SGHTA and CDR2 is FQGNSA. Trimming took 5 bases from V and 5 from J, leaving 8 bases between them. This CDR3 reads CASSRDVDTQYF. The DNA for the CDR3 is TGTGCCAGCAGCAGGGACGTAGATACGCAGTATTTT. Looking up the rest from reference TRBV7-2 and TRBJ2-3 gives the full variable domain: GAGVSQSPSNKVTEKGKDVELRCDPISGHTALYWYRQSLGQGLEFLIYFQGNSAPDKSGLPSDRFSAERTGGSVSTLTIQRTQQEDSAVYLCASSRDVDTQYFGPGTRLTVL.

This clonotype occurred many times. The J gene is TRBJ2-1, the V gene TRBV6-6, with a tentative D call TRBD1 (6 bases). The CDR3 runs to 13 residues. V lost 5 bases and J lost 3, with 8 bases in between. Germline-derived CDR1 and CDR2 are MNHNY and SVGAGI (reference sequence). The CDR3 nucleotides are TGTGCCAGCAGTGGACAGAACTACAATGAGCAGTTCTTC. Translated, it gives CASSGQNYNEQFF.